These 2 T cell receptor beta chains came from one sample sequenced in a study of control samples from healthy donors and cancer patients. Sequencing was performed with immunoSEQ multiplex PCR; in TCRdb, only in-frame clones are kept and a portion is missing. The repertoire includes under 150,000 clones, 88% of them detected once, and 2% to 2.5% sits in the top ten. The specimen was blood. The receptors derive from a woman in her 70s in good health.

Details on this clone: This sample includes further DNA sequences coding for the same CDR3. The genes are TRBV5-5 and TRBJ2-5; D not resolved. Looked up from germline, CDR1 is SGHKS and CDR2 is YYEKEE (reference sequence). CDR3 length: 14 amino acids. The V gene lost 0 bases and the J gene lost 0 bases, with 6 bases spanning the gap. The CDR3 is CASSLDNHQETQYF. The CDR3 nucleotides read TGTGCCAGCAGCTTGGACAACCACCAAGAGACCCAGTACTTC.

This chain uses TRBV11-3 with TRBJ2-2; 8 bases map to TRBD1. This CDR3 has 14 amino acids. In germline, CDR1 is SGHNT, CDR2 YENEEA. V shed 1 base and J 5 bases; nucleotides not matched to a gene: 0. DNA of the CDR3: TGTGCCAGCAGCTTAGGGACAGGGACCGGGGAGCTGTTTTTT. It specifies CASSLGTGTGELFF.